This TCR beta chain was sequenced in a study of Tregs in tolerant kidney transplant recipients. Study-level results: The most relevant donor-specific Treg TCRbeta repertoire apparently came from expansion with activated donor B cells. Findings come from small patient numbers and require larger validation.

The germline CDR1 and CDR2 sequences are ENHRY and SYGVKD. This CDR3 contains 16 residues. Deletions cut 0 bases from V and 6 bases from J, with 14 bases between. Only a few counts were recorded for this clone. As yet, its antigen is unknown. Assay: immunoSEQ multiplex PCR; the TCRdb copy retains only in-frame clones and omits some. The sample has about 59,000 clones; about 86% are singletons. Thawed PBMCs were FACS-sorted into unstimulated CD4+CD25+CD127- regulatory T cells, CD4+CD25- non-regulatory cells, CD4 and CD8 cells. The sequence was obtained from a human donor in good health. What was sequenced was CD4+ T cells from blood. The V gene is TRBV10-3, the J gene TRBJ1-4; D uncertain. The CDR3 sequence: CAISESRGGGYEKLFF. In DNA form, the CDR3 reads TGTGCCATCAGTGAGTCCCGGGGAGGAGGGTATGAAAAACTGTTTTTT.